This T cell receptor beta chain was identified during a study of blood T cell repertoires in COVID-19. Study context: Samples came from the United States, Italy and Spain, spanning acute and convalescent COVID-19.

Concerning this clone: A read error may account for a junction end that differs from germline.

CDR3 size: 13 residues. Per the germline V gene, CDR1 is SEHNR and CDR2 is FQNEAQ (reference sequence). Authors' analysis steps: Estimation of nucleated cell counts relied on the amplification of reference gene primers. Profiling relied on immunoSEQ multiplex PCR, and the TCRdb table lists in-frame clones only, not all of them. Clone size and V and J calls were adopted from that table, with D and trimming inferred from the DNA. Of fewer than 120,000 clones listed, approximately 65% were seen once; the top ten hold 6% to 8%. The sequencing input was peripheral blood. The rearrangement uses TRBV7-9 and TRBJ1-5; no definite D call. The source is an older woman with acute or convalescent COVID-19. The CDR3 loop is CASSLEGGQPQHF. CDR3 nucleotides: TGTGCCAGCAGTTTAGAGGGAGGGCAGCCCCAGCATTTT. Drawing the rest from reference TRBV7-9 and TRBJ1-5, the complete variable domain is DTGVSQNPRHKITKRGQNVTFRCDPISEHNRLYWYRQTLGQGPEFLTYFQNEAQLEKSRLLSDRFSAERPKGSFSTLEIQRTEQGDSAMYLCASSLEGGQPQHFGDGTRLSIL.